This TCR beta chain was captured in a study of cytomegalovirus exposure and HLA in healthy donors. Primers included in the PCR were 60 Vbeta and 13 Jbeta primers. Clones were read by immunoSEQ multiplex PCR, and TCRdb kept only the in-frame ones, dropping some. The table shows some 120,000 clones, with about 10% occurring only once. Germline lookup yields CDR1 SGHNT and CDR2 YYREEE (reference sequence). The CDR3 sequence is 13 residues long. V gave up 0 bases and J gave up 1 base, with 4 bases separating them. A word on this clone: No antigen is known for it.

Study-wide results and limits: As a later analysis revealed, the rate of TCR association differed by HLA locus, with DRB1 most and HLA-C fewest. It was assumed in the presence/absence analyses that sequencing depth was roughly uniform across donors.

The rearrangement links TRBV5-4 to TRBJ1-1; D unresolved. Sequencing was done on a sample of PBMCs. The sequence came from a man aged 25 to 40 in good health and CMV-seronegative. CDR3 sequence: CASSLAGNTEAFF. The CDR3 DNA follows: TGTGCCAGCAGCTTGGCAGGGAACACTGAAGCTTTCTTT.